This T cell receptor beta chain emerged from a study of monozygotic twins with inflammatory bowel disease. The CDR3 totals 14 residues. The V gene's germline CDR1 is DFQATT and CDR2 SNEGSKA (reference sequence). Study-wide points: Among IBD patients, fewer clonotypes were shared with others than among healthy twins, especially with disease activity. Similarity of repertoires did not differ between concordant and discordant twins, possibly from limited power.

A remark on this clonotype: Its antigen is unknown.

Using eight separate reactions per sample, the authors generated cDNA. TCRdb re-analyzed the 5' RACE reads; it lists each CDR3 protein once, without DNA. With approximately 400,000 distinct CDR3 sequences in the sample, the ten largest clones hold approximately 2.4%. Sample: blood. This TCR came from a human donor with ulcerative colitis or Crohn's disease, or a healthy co-twin of an affected twin (not recorded which). The chain links TRBV20-1 to TRBJ1-5; TCRdb selects TRBD1, and the lack of DNA leaves this call unchecked. The CDR3 loop reads CSAPDRESNQPQHF.